The source of this T cell receptor beta chain is a study of response to subunit inactivated influenza vaccine. TCRdb called the RT-PCR reads again in MiXCR, with one record for every CDR3 protein. This table has about 190,000 distinct CDR3 sequences, 14% appearing once. With 3 bases removed from V and 1 base from J, the gap between germline ends came to 12 bases. There are 15 residues in the CDR3. Germline assignment: CDR1 DFQATT and CDR2 SNEGSKA (reference sequence). The TCR sequence derives from a man aged 50 to 60 who received an inactivated influenza vaccine. V is TRBV20-1 and J is TRBJ2-2, with D possibly matching TRBD2 (5 bases). The material sequenced was CD8+ T cells sorted from PBMCs, taken less than 6 days after vaccination. The CDR3 coding sequence is TGCAGTGCTAGGGGTGGCGGAGGGAACACCGGGGAGCTGTTTTTT. It codes for CSARGGGGNTGELFF.